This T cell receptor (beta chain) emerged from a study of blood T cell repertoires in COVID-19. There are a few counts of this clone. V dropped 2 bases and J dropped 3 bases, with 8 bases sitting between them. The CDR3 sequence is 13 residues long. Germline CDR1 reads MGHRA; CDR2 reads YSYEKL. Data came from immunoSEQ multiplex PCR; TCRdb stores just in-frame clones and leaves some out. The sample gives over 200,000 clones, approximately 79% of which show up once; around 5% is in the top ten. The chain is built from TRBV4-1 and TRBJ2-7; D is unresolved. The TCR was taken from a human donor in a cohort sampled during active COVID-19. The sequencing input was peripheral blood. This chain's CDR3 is CASSQPSSYEQYF. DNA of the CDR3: TGCGCCAGCAGCCAACCTTCGAGCTACGAGCAGTACTTC.